Below are 28 T cell receptor beta chains sequenced from a single sample in a study of cytomegalovirus exposure and HLA in healthy donors. Vbeta (60) and Jbeta (13) primers were used in the PCR. This table comes from immunoSEQ multiplex PCR, and its TCRdb copy is limited to in-frame clones, with some not included. Among 82,000 or so clones listed, about a tenth were seen once. The source material was PBMCs. The receptors shown here come from a man in his sixties in good health and CMV-seropositive.

The table lists this clone with a few counts. The rearrangement joins TRBV7-3 to TRBJ2-2; 8 bases are a match to TRBD2. The germline CDR1 and CDR2 sequences are SGHTA and FQGTGA. V was pared by 4 bases and J by 0 bases, with 7 bases of the junction left unmatched. This CDR3 contains 17 residues. The CDR3 nucleotides read TGTGCCAGCAGCTCTACTAGCGGAGCCACGAACACCGGGGAGCTGTTTTTT. It encodes CASSSTSGATNTGELFF.

This clone turned up a few times. This chain links TRBV30 with TRBJ1-6, with TRBD1 matching over 9 bases. The junction had 7 bases not matched to a gene; V was cut back by 1 base and J by 3 bases. This CDR3 has 17 residues. From germline, CDR1 is GTSNPN and CDR2 SVGIG (reference sequence). The CDR3 nucleotides are TGTGCCTGGAGTGCATTCGGGGACAGGGTCTATAATTCACCCCTCCACTTT. This translates into CAWSAFGDRVYNSPLHF.

This clone appeared a few times. The chain joins TRBV5-5 to TRBJ2-7; a possible D gene is TRBD1 (5 bases). CDR3 size: 15 residues. The V gene lost 4 bases and the J gene lost 1 base, with 15 bases spanning the gap. Per the germline V gene, CDR1 is SGHKS and CDR2 is YYEKEE (reference sequence). In nucleotides, the CDR3 is TGTGCCAGCAGCCTAACAGACAGTCGGTCCTACGAGCAGTACTTC. This codes for CASSLTDSRSYEQYF.

This clone was seen more than once but under ten times. The chain joins TRBV5-6 to TRBJ2-7, with 9 positions matching TRBD2. With V trimmed by 7 bases and J by 2 bases, 7 bases remained unmatched. The length of the CDR3 is 14 residues. Looked up from germline, CDR1 is SGHDT and CDR2 is YYEEEE. The CDR3 coding sequence is TGTGCCAGCCTAGTAGCGGGAGCCCCCTACGAGCAGTACTTC. It encodes CASLVAGAPYEQYF.

This clone has a handful of counts. The J gene is TRBJ1-1, the V gene TRBV5-6, with D maybe TRBD1 (6 bases). In germline, CDR1 is SGHDT, CDR2 YYEEEE. V shed 4 bases and J shed 7 bases, with 14 bases lying between them. The CDR3 loop spans 13 amino acids. The CDR3: CASSLGTRLEAFF. The CDR3 DNA sequence: TGTGCCAGCAGCCTGGGGACACGACTTGAAGCTTTCTTT.

This clone has only a few counts. The rearrangement joins TRBV4-1 to TRBJ2-2; D call uncertain. V was cut by 0 bases and J by 2 bases, with 4 bases left in between. Per germline, CDR1 MGHRA and CDR2 YSYEKL. The CDR3 extends over 14 amino acids. The DNA of the CDR3 is TGCGCCAGCAGCCAAGATAGTAACACCGGGGAGCTGTTTTTT. Protein sequence: CASSQDSNTGELFF.

This chain links TRBV6-1 with TRBJ2-1; 13 bases line up with TRBD2. V was pared by 10 bases and J by 9 bases, with 6 bases of the junction left unmatched. This CDR3 has 13 amino acids. Per germline, CDR1 MNHNS and CDR2 SASEGT. The CDR3 loop reads CATTSGRASEQFF. The CDR3, as DNA: TGTGCCACAACTAGCGGGAGGGCCTCTGAGCAGTTCTTC.

This clone was picked up a small number of times. The CDR3 region is CASSPRTGGRAGELFF. In DNA form, the CDR3 reads TGTGCCAGCAGCCCTCGGACAGGGGGCCGGGCCGGGGAGCTGTTTTTT. This chain connects TRBV7-9 to TRBJ2-2; 11 bases are a match to TRBD1. CDR1 is SEHNR and CDR2 is FQNEAQ in the germline V gene (reference sequence). The junction had 8 bases not matched to a gene; V was cut back by 5 bases and J by 6 bases. CDR3 length equals 16 residues.

The chain has TRBV5-6 and TRBJ2-5, with 11 positions matching TRBD2. Trimming cost V 3 bases and J 4 bases; bases outside gene matches: 8. Germline V gene lookup returns CDR1 SGHDT and CDR2 YYEEEE. The length of the CDR3 is 16 residues. In DNA form, the CDR3 reads TGTGCCAGCAGCTACATTAGCGGGGGGGCGGGAGAGACCCAGTACTTC. It is translated as CASSYISGGAGETQYF.

Of note for this clone: One junction end disagrees with the germline gene, perhaps due to a read error. The V and J genes are TRBV19 and TRBJ1-1; TRBD1 matches at 9 bases. The CDR3 covers 13 residues. Germline CDR1 LNHDA, CDR2 SQIVND (reference sequence). The CDR3 region is CASRETGGEVERF. DNA of the CDR3: TGTGCCAGCAGAGAGACAGGGGGAGAGGTAGAGCGCTTT.

The rearrangement joins TRBV28 to TRBJ1-1; TRBD1 matches at 7 bases. The CDR3 is made up of 14 amino acids. Trimming removed 6 bases from V and 4 bases from J; junction bases left unmatched: 8. CDR1 is MDHEN, CDR2 SYDVKM, per germline. The CDR3: CASRGTGVSTEAFF. DNA of the CDR3: TGTGCCAGCAGGGGCACAGGGGTGAGCACTGAAGCTTTCTTT.

This chain links TRBV7-3 with TRBJ1-1; D uncertain. Per germline, CDR1 SGHTA and CDR2 FQGTGA. V was pared by 2 bases and J by 2 bases, with 12 bases between. The CDR3 has 15 residues. The DNA of the CDR3 is TGTGCCAGCAGCTTAGAGGCAGGAGGTAACACTGAAGCTTTCTTT. It specifies CASSLEAGGNTEAFF.

This clone showed up just a few times. The chain carries TRBV11-1 and TRBJ2-3; D call uncertain. The CDR3 is made up of 15 amino acids. The V end lost 5 bases, the J end lost 0 bases, and 12 bases lay between the germline ends. The germline CDR1 and CDR2 sequences are SGHAT and FQDESV (reference sequence). The CDR3 nucleotides read TGTGCCAGCAGCCCCCCTGAGAGAAGCACAGATACGCAGTATTTT. Translating it yields CASSPPERSTDTQYF.

The chain is built from TRBV30 and TRBJ2-5; D may be TRBD2 (5 bases). The end of the DNA aligns better with TRBJ2-7, so the J call may be wrong. The germline gives CDR1 GTSNPN, CDR2 SVGIG (reference sequence). The CDR3 length is 12 residues. CDR3 bases: TGTGCCTGGGGCAGCGGAGCCTACGAGCAGTACTTC. It encodes CAWGSGAYEQYF.

This clone was seen only a few times. The chain couples TRBV6-5 to TRBJ1-3, with a weak D call TRBD1 (6 bases). The CDR3 has 14 residues. Germline CDR1 MNHEY, CDR2 SVGAGI. With 7 bases removed from V and 3 bases from J, the gap between germline ends came to 13 bases. DNA for the CDR3: TGTGCCAGCACCCCCAGGGGCGGTGGAAACACCATATATTTT. Its translation: CASTPRGGGNTIYF.

V gene TRBV4-1 combines with J gene TRBJ1-6; possible D gene TRBD1, 6 bases. This CDR3 region has 14 residues. V dropped 3 bases and J dropped 9 bases, with 12 bases sitting between them. In germline, CDR1 is MGHRA, CDR2 YSYEKL. The CDR3 protein is CASSHLTGSSPLHF. In DNA, the CDR3 is TGCGCCAGCAGCCATTTAACAGGGAGTTCACCCCTCCACTTT.

This clone was detected only a few times. CDR3 nucleotide sequence: TGCAGCGTGGGGGGAGGGAGCAATCAGCCCCAGCATTTT. It encodes CSVGGGSNQPQHF. The J gene is TRBJ1-5, the V gene TRBV29-1, with a tentative D call TRBD1 (5 bases). There are 13 residues in the CDR3. With 6 bases removed from V and 1 base from J, the gap between germline ends came to 10 bases. Germline CDR1 SQVTM, CDR2 ANQGSEA.

As regards this clone: The final CDR3 position lacks the conserved phenylalanine or tryptophan, pointing to a likely read error. The CDR3 DNA reads TGTGCCTGGAGCGGGACAGGGGCTGGAAACACCATATATTTG. Residues: CAWSGTGAGNTIYL. V usage is TRBV30 and J usage is TRBJ1-3, with 10 positions matching TRBD1. Germline assignment: CDR1 GTSNPN and CDR2 SVGIG (reference sequence). V shed 3 bases and J 2 bases; nucleotides not matched to a gene: 1. The CDR3 spans 14 residues.

The chain's CDR3 is CASRPSGGYREQFF. As DNA, the CDR3 is TGTGCCAGCAGGCCTAGCGGGGGGTACAGGGAGCAGTTCTTC. The chain uses TRBV6-1 and TRBJ2-1, with TRBD2 matching 11 bases. From germline, CDR1 is MNHNS and CDR2 SASEGT. Losses at the gene ends were 6 bases for V and 10 bases for J; bases not matched to a gene: 8. CDR3 length: 14 amino acids.

Regarding this clone: Mismatch with germline at one junction end may stem from a read error. The chain recombines TRBV7-7 with TRBJ1-5, with D possibly matching TRBD1 (6 bases). Per germline, CDR1 SSHAT and CDR2 FNYEAQ (reference sequence). This CDR3 has 19 amino acids. CDR3 loop: CASSLDRYRALARNQPQHF. CDR3 nucleotide sequence: TGTGCTAGCAGCTTAGATAGGTACAGGGCCTTAGCCCGGAATCAGCCCCAGCATTTT.

The V call is TRBV5-1, the J call TRBJ1-1; the D gene is possibly TRBD1 (6 bases). CDR3 size: 13 residues. V lost 6 bases, J lost 4 bases, and 13 bases lay in between. CDR1 is SGHRS, CDR2 YFSETQ, per germline. The CDR3 region is CASTSTGSTEAFF. DNA for the CDR3: TGCGCCAGCACCTCAACAGGGAGCACTGAAGCTTTCTTT.

The genes are TRBV5-6 and TRBJ2-2; no firm D call. The length of the CDR3 is 14 residues. Germline V gene lookup returns CDR1 SGHDT and CDR2 YYEEEE. V was shortened by 0 bases and J by 5 bases, with 8 bases between the two germline ends. The CDR3 loop reads CASSLAFLTGELFF. CDR3 bases: TGTGCCAGCAGCTTGGCATTTTTGACCGGGGAGCTGTTTTTT.

The sample holds a few counts of this clone. J is TRBJ2-1 and V is TRBV30, with TRBD2 matching over 13 bases. This CDR3 contains 20 residues. Germline V gene sequence: CDR1 GTSNPN, CDR2 SVGIG (reference sequence). The junction had 13 bases not matched to a gene; V was cut back by 0 bases and J by 2 bases. The CDR3 here is CAWSVPPRTSGSIAYNEQFF. The CDR3 DNA is TGTGCCTGGAGTGTACCCCCACGGACTAGCGGGAGTATTGCCTACAATGAGCAGTTCTTC.

This clone has a handful of counts. The chain combines TRBV28 with TRBJ1-2, with D possibly being TRBD1 (6 bases). The CDR3 length is 13 residues. CDR1 is MDHEN, CDR2 SYDVKM, per germline. V lost 6 bases and J 8 bases, leaving 16 bases between the germline ends. In nucleotides, the CDR3 is TGTGCCAGCAGACTCCGGGACACGAGCGGCTACACCTTC. It specifies CASRLRDTSGYTF.

This chain links TRBV7-8 with TRBJ2-7; the D gene is possibly TRBD2 (6 bases). The CDR3 consists of 15 residues. Trimming left V 5 bases short and J 0 bases short, with 14 bases between. Germline V gene sequence: CDR1 SGHVS, CDR2 FQNEAQ. Here the CDR3 DNA reads TGTGCCAGCAGCCCGGTGTTGGGAGGCTCCTACGAGCAGTACGTC. Its protein product is CASSPVLGGSYEQYV.

This clone was seen only a few times. The V and J genes are TRBV9 and TRBJ2-1, with TRBD2 identical over 12 bases. Germline assignment: CDR1 SGDLS and CDR2 YYNGEE. The V and J ends lost 3 bases and 9 bases, in that order; junction bases with no gene match: 10. The CDR3 is 16 residues long. The CDR3, as DNA: TGTGCCAGCAGCGCGTGGCTAGCGGGGGGGCCGGGTGAGCAGTTCTTC. This sequence encodes CASSAWLAGGPGEQFF.

The V gene is TRBV6-1, the J gene TRBJ2-7; 9 bases match TRBD1. Germline lookup yields CDR1 MNHNS and CDR2 SASEGT. J gave up 3 bases and V 0 bases, and 6 bases lay outside the gene matches. CDR3 length equals 16 residues. CDR3 bases: TGTGCCAGCAGTGAAGCAGGACAGGGGCTCAACTACGAGCAGTACGTC. Residues: CASSEAGQGLNYEQYV.

A few counts support this clone. The rearrangement uses TRBV30 and TRBJ1-1; maybe TRBD1 (5 bases). The germline CDR1 and CDR2 sequences are GTSNPN and SVGIG (reference sequence). This CDR3 has 13 residues. V lost 5 bases, J lost 1 base, and 11 bases lay in between. CDR3 in amino acids: CAWFRQRNTEAFF. The DNA of the CDR3 is TGTGCCTGGTTCCGACAGCGGAACACTGAAGCTTTCTTT.